The rows below give T cell receptor beta chains drawn from one sample of a study of monozygotic twins with inflammatory bowel disease. After re-calling the 5' RACE reads, TCRdb lists one entry per CDR3 protein, DNA absent. The table gives about 99,000 distinct CDR3 sequences; the top ten clones make up less than 2% of it. The source material was blood. Source of these receptors: a human donor with ulcerative colitis or Crohn's disease, or a healthy co-twin of an affected twin (not recorded which). CDR3s include the opening cysteine and the closing phenylalanine or tryptophan.

TRBV5-1	TRBJ1-1	CASSFDRGNTEAFF
TRBV7-2	TRBJ2-7	CASSYPSGTNEQYF
TRBV5-4	TRBJ2-1	CASSLGWTDEQFF
TRBV10-3	TRBJ2-7	CAISDLGQPNSYEQYF
TRBV18	TRBJ2-1	CASNPQGARGEQFF
TRBV7-2	TRBJ1-2	CASSLKRDGGYTF
TRBV15	TRBJ1-2	CATSREVFSYGYTF
TRBV30	TRBJ2-7	CAWSVGTYEQYF
TRBV7-8	TRBJ2-7	CASSSTVGTAYEQYF
TRBV7-9	TRBJ2-2	CASSHLTYSTGELFF
TRBV20-1	TRBJ2-2	CSATSSGASPGELFF
TRBV12-3/TRBV12-4	TRBJ2-5	CASSVPPDSQYF
TRBV9	TRBJ2-2	CASSVVPGELFF
TRBV7-9	TRBJ1-2	CASSQQGRVKGYTF
TRBV12-3/TRBV12-4	TRBJ1-1	CASSPSTPRGTEAFF
TRBV18	TRBJ1-6	CASSPEGRGNSPLHF
TRBV15	TRBJ1-2	CATSRDRYYGYTF
TRBV20-1	TRBJ2-7	CSARALDYLYEQYF
TRBV27	TRBJ2-7	CASSFSGSRSNEQYF
TRBV7-3	TRBJ2-1	CASSLTPSLAAYNEQFF
TRBV27	TRBJ1-2	CASMELSGNYGYTF
TRBV5-5	TRBJ2-3	CASSSSAGGTDTQYF
TRBV2	TRBJ1-2	CASDRTGLYGYTF
TRBV20-1	TRBJ2-2	CSARSQGSTGELFF
TRBV7-9	TRBJ1-2	CASSLGGVGGYTF
TRBV13	TRBJ2-3	CASSPQGEAADTQYF
TRBV9	TRBJ2-7	CASSARPGDSSYEQYF
TRBV7-6	TRBJ2-1	CASSLSPPREVSYNEQFF
TRBV7-2	TRBJ1-1	CASSLPGGNTEAFF
TRBV7-2	TRBJ1-1	CASSLGRMNTEAFF
TRBV5-1	TRBJ1-4	CASSFRGGANEKLFF
TRBV7-2	TRBJ2-1	CASSPLGSNNEQFF
TRBV2	TRBJ2-1	CASLRDSLVSYNEQFF
TRBV20-1	TRBJ1-2	CSARGRDRGYGYTF
TRBV20-1	TRBJ2-7	CSAILETGGYEQYF
TRBV20-1	TRBJ2-3	CSASRTGRTDTQYF
TRBV5-6	TRBJ2-2	CASSRPRGTGELFF
TRBV7-9	TRBJ2-5	CASSTIVSGTRGTQYF
TRBV12-3/TRBV12-4	TRBJ2-7	CASTKGASGGFEQYF
TRBV7-2	TRBJ2-5	CASSLEAAASTQYF
TRBV28	TRBJ1-1	CASSSRRDEAFF
TRBV18	TRBJ2-2	CASSRFGDTGELFF
TRBV29-1	TRBJ2-4	CSVCRTGGVNIQYF
TRBV20-1	TRBJ2-3	CSASFLAGAGDTQYF
TRBV28	TRBJ1-5	CASPLDPRDQPQHF
TRBV6-5	TRBJ1-5	CASSYAGNIGPQHF
TRBV4-1	TRBJ2-2	CASSHTGTQLNTGELFF
TRBV20-1	TRBJ1-5	CSASRLRDRNNQPQHF
TRBV11-2	TRBJ2-3	CASSLAKGPTDTQYF
TRBV20-1	TRBJ2-2	CSARPLGQGDTGELFF
TRBV3-1	TRBJ2-7	CASSFRDRGVEQYF
TRBV5-1	TRBJ2-7	CASGGESYEQYF